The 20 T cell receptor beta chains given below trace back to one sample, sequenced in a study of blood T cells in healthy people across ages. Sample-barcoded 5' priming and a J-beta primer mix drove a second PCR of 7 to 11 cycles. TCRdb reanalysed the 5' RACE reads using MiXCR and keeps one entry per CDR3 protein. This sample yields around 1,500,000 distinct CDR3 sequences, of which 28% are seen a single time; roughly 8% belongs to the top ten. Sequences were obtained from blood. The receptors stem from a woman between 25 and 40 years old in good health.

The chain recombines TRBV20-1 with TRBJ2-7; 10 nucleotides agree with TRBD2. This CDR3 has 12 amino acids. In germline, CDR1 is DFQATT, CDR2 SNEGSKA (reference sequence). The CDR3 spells CSLGLAGAEQYF. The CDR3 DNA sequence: TGCAGCTTGGGGCTAGCGGGAGCCGAGCAGTACTTC.

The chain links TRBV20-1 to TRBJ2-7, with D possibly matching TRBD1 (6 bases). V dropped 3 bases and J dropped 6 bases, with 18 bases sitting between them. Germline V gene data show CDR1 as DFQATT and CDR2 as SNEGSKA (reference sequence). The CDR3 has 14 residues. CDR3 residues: CSASRQGFGGEQYF. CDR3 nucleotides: TGCAGTGCTAGCAGGCAGGGGTTCGGCGGCGAGCAGTACTTC.

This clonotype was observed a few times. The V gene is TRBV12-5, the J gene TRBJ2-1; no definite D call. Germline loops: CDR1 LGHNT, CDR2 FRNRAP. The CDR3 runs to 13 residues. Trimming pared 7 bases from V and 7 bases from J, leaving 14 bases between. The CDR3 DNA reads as TGTGCTAGTGCCATGCCTCCTTTAAATGAGCAGTTCTTC. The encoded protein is CASAMPPLNEQFF.

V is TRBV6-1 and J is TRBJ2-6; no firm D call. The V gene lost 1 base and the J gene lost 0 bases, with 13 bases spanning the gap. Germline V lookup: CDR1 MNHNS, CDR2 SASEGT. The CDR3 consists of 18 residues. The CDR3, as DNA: TGTGCCAGCAGTGAAGTAGGTACTTCCACCTCTGGGGCCAACGTCCTGACTTTC. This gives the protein CASSEVGTSTSGANVLTF.

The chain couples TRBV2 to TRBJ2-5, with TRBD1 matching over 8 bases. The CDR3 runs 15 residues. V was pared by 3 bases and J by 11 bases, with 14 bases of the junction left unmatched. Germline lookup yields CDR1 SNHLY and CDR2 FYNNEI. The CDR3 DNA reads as TGTGCCAGCAGTGATAGGGCAGGGGGCCGATGGGAGCAGTACTTC. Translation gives CASSDRAGGRWEQYF.

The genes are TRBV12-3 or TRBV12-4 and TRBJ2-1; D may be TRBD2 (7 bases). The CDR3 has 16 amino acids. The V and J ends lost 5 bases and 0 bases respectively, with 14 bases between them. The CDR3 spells CASSPHRGASYNEQFF. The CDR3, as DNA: TGTGCCAGCAGTCCTCACCGGGGGGCCTCCTACAATGAGCAGTTCTTC.

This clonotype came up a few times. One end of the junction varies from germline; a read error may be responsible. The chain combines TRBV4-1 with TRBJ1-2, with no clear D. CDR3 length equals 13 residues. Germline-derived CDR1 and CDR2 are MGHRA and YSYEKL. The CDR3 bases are TGCGCCAGCAGTCCTCCGGCGAACTATGACTACACCTTC. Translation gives CASSPPANYDYTF.

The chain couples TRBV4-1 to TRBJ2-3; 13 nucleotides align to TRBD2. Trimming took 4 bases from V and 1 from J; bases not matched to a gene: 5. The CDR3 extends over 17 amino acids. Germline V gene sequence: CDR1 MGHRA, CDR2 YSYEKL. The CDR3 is CASSPLGTSGGTDTQYF. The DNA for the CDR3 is TGCGCCAGCAGCCCCCTCGGGACTAGCGGGGGCACAGATACGCAGTATTTT.

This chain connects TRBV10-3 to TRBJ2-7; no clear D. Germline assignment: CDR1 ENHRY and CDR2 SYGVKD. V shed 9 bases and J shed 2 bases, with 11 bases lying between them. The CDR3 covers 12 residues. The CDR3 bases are TGTGCCATGGCCATTGGCGCCTACGAGCAGTACTTC. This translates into CAMAIGAYEQYF.

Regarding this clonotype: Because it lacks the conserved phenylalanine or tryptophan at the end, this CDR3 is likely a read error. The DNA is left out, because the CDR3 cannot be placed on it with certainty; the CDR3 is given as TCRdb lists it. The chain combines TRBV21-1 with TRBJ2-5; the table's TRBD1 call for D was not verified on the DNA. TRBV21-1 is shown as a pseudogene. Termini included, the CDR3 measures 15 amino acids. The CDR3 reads CASRTTGPIQGTQYL.

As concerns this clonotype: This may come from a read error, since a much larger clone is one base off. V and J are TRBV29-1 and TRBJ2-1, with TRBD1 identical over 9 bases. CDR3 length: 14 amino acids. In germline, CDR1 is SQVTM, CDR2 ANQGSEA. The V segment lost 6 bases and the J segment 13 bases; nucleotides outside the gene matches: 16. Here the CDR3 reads CSVHPGTGKETQFF. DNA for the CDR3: TGCAGCGTCCATCCCGGGACAGGGAAAGAGACCCAGTTCTTC.

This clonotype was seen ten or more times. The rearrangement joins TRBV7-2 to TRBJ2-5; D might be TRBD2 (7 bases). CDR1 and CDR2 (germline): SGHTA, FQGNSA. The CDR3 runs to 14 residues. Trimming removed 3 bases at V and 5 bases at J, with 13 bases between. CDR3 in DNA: TGTGCCAGCAGCTTCCCGGGGGGCCAGGAGACCCAGTACTTC. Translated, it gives CASSFPGGQETQYF.

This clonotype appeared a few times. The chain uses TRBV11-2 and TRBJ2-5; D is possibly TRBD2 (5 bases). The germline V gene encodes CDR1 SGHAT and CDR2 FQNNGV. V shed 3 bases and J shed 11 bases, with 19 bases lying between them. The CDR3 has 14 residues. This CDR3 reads CASSFDLGPREQYF. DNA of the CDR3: TGTGCCAGCAGCTTTGATTTAGGGCCTAGGGAGCAGTACTTC.

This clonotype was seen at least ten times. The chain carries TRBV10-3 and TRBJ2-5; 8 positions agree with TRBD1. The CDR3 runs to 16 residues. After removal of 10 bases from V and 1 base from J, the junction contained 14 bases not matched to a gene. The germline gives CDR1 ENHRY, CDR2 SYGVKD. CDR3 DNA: TGTGCCACACTTCTCGGGGGCGGACAGGGCCAAGAGACCCAGTACTTC. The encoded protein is CATLLGGGQGQETQYF.

The CDR3 DNA reads as TGTGCCAGTGAGGACAGGGGGCGGTATCAGCCCCAGCATTTT. Amino acid sequence: CASEDRGRYQPQHF. V is TRBV19 and J is TRBJ1-5; the match to TRBD1 covers 11 bases. The junction had 5 bases not matched to a gene; V was cut back by 8 bases and J by 5 bases. The CDR3 consists of 14 residues. The germline CDR1 and CDR2 sequences are LNHDA and SQIVND (reference sequence).

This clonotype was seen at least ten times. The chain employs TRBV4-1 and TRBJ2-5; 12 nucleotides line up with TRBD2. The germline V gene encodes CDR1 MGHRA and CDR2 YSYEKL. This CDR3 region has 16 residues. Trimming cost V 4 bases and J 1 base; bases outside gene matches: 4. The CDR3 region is CASSRVLAGGQETQYF. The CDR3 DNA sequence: TGCGCCAGCAGCCGAGTACTAGCGGGAGGCCAAGAGACCCAGTACTTC.

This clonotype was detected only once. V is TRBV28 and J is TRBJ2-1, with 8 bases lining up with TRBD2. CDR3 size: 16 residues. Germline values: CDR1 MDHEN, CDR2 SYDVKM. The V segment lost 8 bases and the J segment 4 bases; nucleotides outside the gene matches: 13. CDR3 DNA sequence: TGTGCCAGCTACTCCCCCCCGGGAGGGGTATACAATGAGCAGTTCTTC. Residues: CASYSPPGGVYNEQFF.

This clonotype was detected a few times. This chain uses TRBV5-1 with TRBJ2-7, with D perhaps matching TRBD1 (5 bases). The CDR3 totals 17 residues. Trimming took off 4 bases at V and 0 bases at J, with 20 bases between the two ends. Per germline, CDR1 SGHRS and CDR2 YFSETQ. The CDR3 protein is CASSGKVWDQGSYEQYF. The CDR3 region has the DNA TGCGCCAGCAGCGGAAAGGTCTGGGATCAGGGCTCCTACGAGCAGTACTTC.

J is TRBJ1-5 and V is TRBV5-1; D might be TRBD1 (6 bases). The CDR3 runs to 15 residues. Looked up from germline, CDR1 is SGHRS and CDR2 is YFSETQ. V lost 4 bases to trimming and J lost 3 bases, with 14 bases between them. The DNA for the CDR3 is TGCGCCAGCAGCCAGAGCGGACAGTACAATCAGCCCCAGCATTTT. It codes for CASSQSGQYNQPQHF.

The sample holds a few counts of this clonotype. The CDR3 DNA reads TGTGCCAGCAGCGCCCCGGGACAGACAACTAATGAAAAACTGTTTTTT. This gives the protein CASSAPGQTTNEKLFF. This rearrangement joins TRBV9 to TRBJ1-4; 7 bases match TRBD1. Germline CDR1 reads SGDLS; CDR2 reads YYNGEE. The CDR3 extends over 16 amino acids. The V and J ends lost 3 bases and 0 bases, in that order; junction bases with no gene match: 5.